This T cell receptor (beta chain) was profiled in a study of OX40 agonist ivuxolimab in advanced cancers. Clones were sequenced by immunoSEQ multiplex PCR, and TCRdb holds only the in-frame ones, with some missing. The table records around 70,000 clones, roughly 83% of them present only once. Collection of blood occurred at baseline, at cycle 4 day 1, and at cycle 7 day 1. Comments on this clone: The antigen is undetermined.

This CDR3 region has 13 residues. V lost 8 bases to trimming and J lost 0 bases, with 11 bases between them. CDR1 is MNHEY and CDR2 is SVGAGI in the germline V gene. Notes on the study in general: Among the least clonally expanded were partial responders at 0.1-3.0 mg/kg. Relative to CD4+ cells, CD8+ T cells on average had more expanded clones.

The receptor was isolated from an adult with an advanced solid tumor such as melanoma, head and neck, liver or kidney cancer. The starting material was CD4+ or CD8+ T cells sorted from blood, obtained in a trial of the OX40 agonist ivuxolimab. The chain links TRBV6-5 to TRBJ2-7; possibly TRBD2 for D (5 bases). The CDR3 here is CASCREISYEQYF. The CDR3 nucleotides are TGTGCCAGCTGTAGGGAGATCTCCTACGAGCAGTACTTC.